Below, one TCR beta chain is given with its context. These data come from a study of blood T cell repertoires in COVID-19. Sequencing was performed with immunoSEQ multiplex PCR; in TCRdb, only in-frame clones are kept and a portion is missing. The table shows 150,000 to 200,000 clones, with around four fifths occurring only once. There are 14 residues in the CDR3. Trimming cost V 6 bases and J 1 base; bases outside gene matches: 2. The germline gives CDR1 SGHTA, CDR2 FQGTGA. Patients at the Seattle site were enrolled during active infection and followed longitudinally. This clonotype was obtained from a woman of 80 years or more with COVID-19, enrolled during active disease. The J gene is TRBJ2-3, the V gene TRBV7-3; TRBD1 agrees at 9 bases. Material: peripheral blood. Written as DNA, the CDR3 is TGTGCCAGCAGTAGGACAGGGGGCACAGATACGCAGTATTTT. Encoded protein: CASSRTGGTDTQYF.